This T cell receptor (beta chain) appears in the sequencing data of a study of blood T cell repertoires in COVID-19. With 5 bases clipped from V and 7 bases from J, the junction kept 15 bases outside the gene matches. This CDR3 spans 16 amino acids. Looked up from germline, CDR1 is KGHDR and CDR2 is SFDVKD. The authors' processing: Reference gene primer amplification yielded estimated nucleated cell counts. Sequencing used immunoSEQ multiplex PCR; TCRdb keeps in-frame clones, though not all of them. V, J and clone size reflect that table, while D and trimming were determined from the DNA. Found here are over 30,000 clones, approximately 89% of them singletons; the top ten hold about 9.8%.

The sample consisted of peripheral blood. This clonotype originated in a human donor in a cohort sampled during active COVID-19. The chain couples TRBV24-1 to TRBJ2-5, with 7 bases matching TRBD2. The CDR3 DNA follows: TGTGCCACCAGTGGGTTGGCCCAGCGGGGCGTGGGGACCCAGTACTTC. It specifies CATSGLAQRGVGTQYF.